This T cell receptor (beta chain) was sequenced in a study of cytomegalovirus exposure and HLA in healthy donors. A multiplex PCR was run with 60 Vbeta primers and 13 Jbeta primers. The method was immunoSEQ multiplex PCR; TCRdb's version includes in-frame clones alone and lacks a portion of them. The repertoire has about 160,000 clones, around 80% of them found once; the top ten carry 4.5%. Study results and limitations: Immune exposure information comprised only CMV serostatus. Later on, a genetic analysis was performed. It linked a missense variant in DCLRE1C with V- and J-gene trimming of TCR beta. Cytomegalovirus association was assigned to approximately 180 TCR beta chains.

With respect to this clone: Its target is unknown.

Among the donors, all were healthy bone marrow donors. CDR1 is MNHEY, CDR2 SMNVEV, per germline (reference sequence). The CDR3 runs 15 residues. Germline trimming cut 3 bases from V and 5 bases from J; bases unmatched to any gene: 5. The chain joins TRBV27 to TRBJ2-4, with TRBD1 matching 9 bases. The sequence was obtained from a woman between 50 and 59 years old in good health and CMV-seropositive. The sample consisted of PBMCs. This CDR3 is CASSFYGTGQNIQYF. In DNA, the CDR3 is TGTGCCAGCAGTTTTTATGGGACAGGGCAAAACATTCAGTACTTC.